The 28 T cell receptor beta chains below were found in one sample sequenced in a study of blood T cell repertoires in COVID-19. This table comes from immunoSEQ multiplex PCR, and its TCRdb copy is limited to in-frame clones, with some not included. The sample lists some 78,000 clones, around 86% occurring once. The sequenced sample was peripheral blood. These receptors came from a man between 45 and 60 years old with active or convalescent COVID-19.

The rearrangement uses TRBV19 and TRBJ2-2, with TRBD1 matching over 8 bases. This CDR3 is built from 16 residues. Germline V lookup: CDR1 LNHDA, CDR2 SQIVND (reference sequence). V was clipped by 7 bases and J by 4 bases; unmatched bases: 11. The CDR3 DNA follows: TGTGCCAGTAACACCCTGACAGGGGTACTCACCGGGGAGCTGTTTTTT. Its protein is CASNTLTGVLTGELFF.

V and J are TRBV5-6 and TRBJ2-2, with D possibly TRBD1 on 5 matching bases. V was trimmed by 2 bases and J by 4 bases, leaving 9 bases between them. The CDR3 covers 14 residues. In germline, CDR1 is SGHDT, CDR2 YYEEEE. The CDR3 region is CASSFRVGTGELFF. The DNA for the CDR3 is TGTGCCAGCAGCTTCAGGGTCGGCACCGGGGAGCTGTTTTTT. Using reference TRBV5-6 and TRBJ2-2 for the parts outside the CDR3, the full variable domain is DAGVTQSPTHLIKTRGQQVTLRCSPKSGHDTVSWYQQALGQGPQFIFQYYEEEERQRGNFPDRFSGHQFPNYSSELNVNALLLGDSALYLCASSFRVGTGELFFGEGSRLTVL.

The rearrangement joins TRBV27 to TRBJ1-2, with 7 bases aligning to TRBD1. Looked up from germline, CDR1 is MNHEY and CDR2 is SMNVEV (reference sequence). The CDR3 is 14 amino acids. Trimming cost V 5 bases and J 4 bases; bases outside gene matches: 7. The CDR3 bases are TGTGCCAGCAGTCCCCGACAGGGAGGCTATGGCTACACCTTC. Its protein product is CASSPRQGGYGYTF.

The chain couples TRBV11-2 to TRBJ2-3; 8 bases map to TRBD1. V shed 4 bases, J shed 5 bases, and the junction held 11 bases outside the gene matches. Germline V lookup: CDR1 SGHAT, CDR2 FQNNGV. CDR3 length: 16 residues. The CDR3 is CASSSSGRGQGDTQYF. The CDR3 DNA reads TGTGCCAGCAGCTCCTCTGGCAGGGGGCAGGGAGATACGCAGTATTTT.

The rearrangement uses TRBV6-6 and TRBJ1-2, with 11 bases lining up with TRBD1. The germline gives CDR1 MNHNY, CDR2 SVGAGI (reference sequence). CDR3 length: 14 residues. After removal of 5 bases from V and 4 bases from J, the junction contained 3 bases not matched to a gene. CDR3 sequence reads: CASSGTGGGYGYTF. The CDR3 coding sequence is TGTGCCAGCAGTGGGACAGGGGGTGGCTATGGCTACACCTTC.

This chain uses TRBV19 with TRBJ2-3; 9 positions match TRBD2. The CDR3 consists of 17 residues. CDR1 and CDR2 (germline): LNHDA, SQIVND (reference sequence). Trimming cost V 10 bases and J 4 bases; bases outside gene matches: 18. The CDR3 DNA sequence: TGTGCCACCAGAGCTAGCGGGACGACACTTCGGGCAGATACGCAGTATTTT. This gives the protein CATRASGTTLRADTQYF.

The chain links TRBV5-6 to TRBJ2-1; D perhaps matches TRBD1 (7 bases). Trimming took off 4 bases at V and 4 bases at J, with 15 bases between the two ends. This CDR3 is 15 amino acids long. In germline, CDR1 is SGHDT, CDR2 YYEEEE. In DNA form, the CDR3 reads TGTGCCAGCAGCCCTACTCAGGGGGGATACAATGAGCAGTTCTTC. This translates into CASSPTQGGYNEQFF.

The chain uses TRBV6-5 and TRBJ2-3; TRBD2 is a possible D gene (6 bases). The V end lost 6 bases, the J end lost 0 bases, and 13 bases lay between the germline ends. The CDR3 is 15 amino acids. The germline V gene encodes CDR1 MNHEY and CDR2 SVGAGI. CDR3 region: CASSALSGSTDTQYF. The CDR3 coding sequence is TGTGCCAGCAGCGCCCTTAGCGGTAGCACAGATACGCAGTATTTT.

J is TRBJ1-4 and V is TRBV5-6, with no clear D. The germline V gene has CDR1 SGHDT and CDR2 YYEEEE. The CDR3 contains 15 residues. Between the trimmed V and J ends, which lost 4 bases and 4 bases, there was a span of 14 bases. The CDR3 sequence: CASSMAGILNEKLFF. CDR3 sequence (DNA): TGTGCCAGCAGCATGGCGGGTATCCTTAATGAAAAACTGTTTTTT.

J is TRBJ1-2 and V is TRBV4-1; no firm D call. V shed 0 bases and J shed 8 bases, with 16 bases lying between them. Germline assignment: CDR1 MGHRA and CDR2 YSYEKL. The CDR3 has 15 residues. CDR3 bases: TGCGCCAGCAGCCAAGATGTTGCCGGTACGAGAGGCTACACCTTC. It specifies CASSQDVAGTRGYTF.

This clone has just one count. V and J are TRBV5-1 and TRBJ2-3, with 12 bases matching TRBD2. The J segment lost 5 bases and the V segment lost 0 bases, leaving 4 bases of the junction unmatched. The CDR3 is 16 amino acids. From germline, CDR1 is SGHRS and CDR2 YFSETQ. CDR3 bases: TGCGCCAGCAGCTTGGGATCTAGCGGGGGGGTAGATACGCAGTATTTT. Its protein is CASSLGSSGGVDTQYF.

The chain joins TRBV6-1 to TRBJ2-2; a possible D gene is TRBD1 (5 bases). Trimming shortened V by 2 bases and J by 1 base, and 5 bases separated the two germline ends. The germline gives CDR1 MNHNS, CDR2 SASEGT. This CDR3 comprises 14 residues. CDR3 amino acids: CASSEQGNTGELFF. CDR3 bases: TGTGCCAGCAGTGAACAGGGGAACACCGGGGAGCTGTTTTTT.

This clone occurred once. The CDR3 is CASGLVRGQYNEQFF. CDR3 in DNA: TGTGCTAGTGGTTTGGTACGGGGACAATACAATGAGCAGTTCTTC. The chain recombines TRBV12-5 with TRBJ2-1; a weak D match, TRBD1 (6 bases). Germline V lookup: CDR1 LGHNT, CDR2 FRNRAP. The CDR3 runs to 15 residues. V gave up 0 bases and J gave up 4 bases, with 10 bases separating them.

The chain combines TRBV29-1 with TRBJ2-7; D gene ambiguous. The V end lost 4 bases, the J end lost 0 bases, and 13 bases lay between the germline ends. The CDR3 consists of 14 residues. Germline-derived CDR1 and CDR2 are SQVTM and ANQGSEA. CDR3 DNA: TGCAGCGTTGTTCCCCACAAAAGCTCCTACGAGCAGTACGTC. Translation: CSVVPHKSSYEQYV.

The table lists this clone with a few counts. The rearrangement uses TRBV4-3 and TRBJ2-3, with 7 bases aligning to TRBD1. The CDR3 is made up of 18 amino acids. V trimming: 0 bases; J trimming: 4 bases; junction bases outside the gene matches: 13. Germline V CDR1 and CDR2: LGHNA, YSLEER. CDR3 DNA: TGCGCCAGCAGCCAAGATAAGATGAGGCAGGGGGTCGCAGATACGCAGTATTTT. It specifies CASSQDKMRQGVADTQYF.

The chain carries TRBV9 and TRBJ2-3; D gene unclear. The CDR3 covers 14 residues. The V end was cut by 0 bases, the J end by 1 base, with 6 bases between. CDR1 and CDR2 from the germline V gene are SGDLS and YYNGEE. The CDR3 loop reads CASSVVPGTDTQYF. CDR3 in DNA: TGTGCCAGCAGCGTAGTGCCGGGCACAGATACGCAGTATTTT.

This chain uses TRBV18 with TRBJ1-5; 10 bases match TRBD1. With V trimmed by 3 bases and J by 7 bases, 6 bases remained unmatched. Germline CDR1 and CDR2: KGHSH and LQKENI. CDR3 length: 15 residues. The chain's CDR3 is CASSPGTGESQPQHF. Written as DNA, the CDR3 is TGTGCCAGCTCACCCGGGACAGGGGAAAGCCAGCCCCAGCATTTT.

This clone has a single count. J is TRBJ1-2 and V is TRBV7-9; 9 bases agree with TRBD1. The CDR3 covers 16 residues. Germline V gene sequence: CDR1 SEHNR, CDR2 FQNEAQ (reference sequence). Trimming took 4 bases from V and 0 from J; bases not matched to a gene: 6. The CDR3 sequence is CASSSGTGITNYGYTF. Here the CDR3 DNA reads TGTGCCAGCAGCTCCGGGACAGGGATAACTAACTATGGCTACACCTTC. Filled out from reference TRBV7-9 and TRBJ1-2, the complete variable domain reads DTGVSQNPRHKITKRGQNVTFRCDPISEHNRLYWYRQTLGQGPEFLTYFQNEAQLEKSRLLSDRFSAERPKGSFSTLEIQRTEQGDSAMYLCASSSGTGITNYGYTFGSGTRLTVV.

The genes are TRBV7-2 and TRBJ2-5; 7 nucleotides match TRBD2. CDR3 size: 14 residues. Per germline, CDR1 SGHTA and CDR2 FQGNSA. With V trimmed by 3 bases and J by 4 bases, 5 bases remained unmatched. The CDR3 spells CASSFAGVGETQYF. The CDR3, as DNA: TGTGCCAGCAGCTTTGCGGGGGTAGGAGAGACCCAGTACTTC.

The V gene is TRBV5-1, the J gene TRBJ1-2; D is perhaps TRBD1 (5 bases). With 0 bases removed from V and 2 bases from J, the gap between germline ends came to 11 bases. The CDR3 has 15 amino acids. CDR1 and CDR2 from the germline V gene are SGHRS and YFSETQ. Here the CDR3 DNA reads TGCGCCAGCAGCTTGGGGGGCTCCCTAAACTATGGCTACACCTTC. This codes for CASSLGGSLNYGYTF.

The chain is built from TRBV10-2 and TRBJ1-6; 7 nucleotides agree with TRBD1. V shed 2 bases and J 10 bases; nucleotides not matched to a gene: 8. The CDR3 totals 15 residues. From germline, CDR1 is WSHSY and CDR2 SAAADI. CDR3 residues: CASSEGQELRSPLHF. CDR3 nucleotide sequence: TGCGCCAGCAGTGAGGGACAGGAACTACGATCACCCCTCCACTTT.

V gene TRBV29-1 combines with J gene TRBJ2-3, with TRBD1 matching over 8 bases. This CDR3 is built from 16 residues. Germline V gene data show CDR1 as SQVTM and CDR2 as ANQGSEA. The V gene end was trimmed by 1 base and the J gene end by 1 base; junction bases not matched to a gene: 7. CDR3 protein: CSVEALQGVGTDTQYF. The CDR3 DNA follows: TGCAGCGTTGAAGCGCTACAGGGGGTAGGCACAGATACGCAGTATTTT.

The chain carries TRBV5-4 and TRBJ2-5, with 7 bases lining up with TRBD1. This CDR3 has 15 amino acids. CDR1 and CDR2 (germline): SGHNT, YYREEE (reference sequence). J was trimmed by 4 bases and V by 0 bases; bases with no gene match: 6. CDR3 DNA sequence: TGTGCCAGCAGCTTGGGGGGGACAGAGCTAGAGACCCAGTACTTC. This codes for CASSLGGTELETQYF.

The chain uses TRBV5-1 and TRBJ2-7, with a tentative D call TRBD1 (6 bases). Trimming stripped 4 bases from V and 7 bases from J, with 9 bases between. The CDR3 is made up of 11 amino acids. CDR1 and CDR2 (germline): SGHRS, YFSETQ. CDR3 region: CASSTGQEQYF. The CDR3 DNA follows: TGCGCCAGCAGCACGGGACAAGAGCAGTACTTC.

V gene TRBV6-5 combines with J gene TRBJ2-1; D might be TRBD1 (6 bases). The V and J ends lost 4 bases and 9 bases respectively, with 10 bases between them. The CDR3 is 12 amino acids. The V gene's germline CDR1 is MNHEY and CDR2 SVGAGI. The CDR3: CASSSLGGEQFF. The CDR3 bases are TGTGCCAGCAGTTCTCTAGGGGGTGAGCAGTTCTTC.

This chain connects TRBV6-5 to TRBJ2-7; TRBD1 matches at 8 bases. V lost 5 bases and J lost 0; bases outside the gene matches: 6. Germline CDR1 and CDR2: MNHEY and SVGAGI. The CDR3 consists of 15 residues. The CDR3 DNA reads TGTGCCAGCAGTACCACACAGGGGGGCTCCTACGAGCAGTACGTC. Amino acids: CASSTTQGGSYEQYV.

The chain employs TRBV7-2 and TRBJ2-7; 10 nucleotides align to TRBD2. The junction had 6 bases not matched to a gene; V was cut back by 0 bases and J by 4 bases. The CDR3 spans 16 residues. The germline gives CDR1 SGHTA, CDR2 FQGNSA. The CDR3 region has the DNA TGTGCCAGCAGCTTAGCTGCTAGCGGGGGTTTGTACGAGCAGTACTTC. Translation: CASSLAASGGLYEQYF. Full variable domain (outside the CDR3, taken from reference TRBV7-2 and TRBJ2-7): GAGVSQSPSNKVTEKGKDVELRCDPISGHTALYWYRQSLGQGLEFLIYFQGNSAPDKSGLPSDRFSAERTGGSVSTLTIQRTQQEDSAVYLCASSLAASGGLYEQYFGPGTRLTVT.

The gene calls are TRBV7-6 and TRBJ2-5; 8 bases agree with TRBD2. The CDR3 is made up of 16 amino acids. The V and J ends lost 2 bases and 5 bases, in that order; junction bases with no gene match: 10. CDR1 SGHVS and CDR2 FNYEAQ come from the germline V gene. CDR3 loop: CASSLSGGLVRETQYF. The CDR3 DNA reads as TGTGCCAGCAGCTTATCGGGGGGGCTGGTCCGTGAGACCCAGTACTTC.